This T cell receptor (beta chain) was captured in a study of cytomegalovirus exposure and HLA in healthy donors. Study-wide findings and caveats: Later work found most CMV-associated TCR beta chains apparently HLA-restricted. DRB1 showed the most TCR associations and HLA-C the fewest in a later analysis, as rates varied by HLA locus. The study found most TCR sequences rare, yet found some public TCRs in many donors. TCR beta chain V- and J-gene trimming was linked, in a later analysis, to a missense variant in DCLRE1C.

Of note for this clone: What it binds is unknown.

Vbeta (60) and Jbeta (13) primers were used in the PCR. The repertoire was sequenced with immunoSEQ multiplex PCR; TCRdb's copy has only in-frame clones and lacks some. Of approximately 110,000 clones listed, roughly 80% are singletons. Germline V gene data show CDR1 as LNHDA and CDR2 as SQIVND (reference sequence). This CDR3 has 14 residues. V lost 1 base to trimming and J lost 2 bases, with 8 bases between them. The chain links TRBV19 to TRBJ1-2; the D is unclear. The clonotype comes from a woman in her forties in good health and CMV-seropositive. The sequencing sample was made of PBMCs. CDR3 protein: CASSIGGQNYGYTF. The CDR3 DNA follows: TGTGCCAGTAGTATAGGCGGGCAGAACTATGGCTACACCTTC.